The clone carrying this T cell receptor beta chain was recorded a few times. Its antigen is not known. Attached unique molecular identifiers marked individual cDNA molecules. Each CDR3 protein is one row after TCRdb ran MiXCR on the 5' RACE reads. Of some 96,000 distinct CDR3 sequences listed, approximately 13% are singletons. The CDR3 is 14 amino acids. Germline V CDR1 and CDR2: SEHNR, FQNEAQ (reference sequence). The V end lost 3 bases, the J end lost 0 bases, and 8 bases lay between the germline ends. The entry originates in a study of early T cells in non-severe SARS-CoV-2 infection. At the level of the study: The chains were unpaired, and the sequenced material was bulk RNA from unsorted whole blood.

Study-wide results and caveats: VDJdb-based matching was biased toward anti-spike CD8 responses and missed private and CD4 specificities.

The rearrangement links TRBV7-9 to TRBJ2-5; D ambiguous. The receptor was derived from an adult who was a healthcare worker with PCR-confirmed SARS-CoV-2 infection or an uninfected control (not recorded which). Input material: whole blood. CDR3 bases: TGTGCCAGCAGCTTCATGCCCCACCAAGAGACCCAGTACTTC. Translated, it gives CASSFMPHQETQYF.